These T cell receptor beta chains were read from a single sample in a study of cytomegalovirus exposure and HLA in healthy donors. Using immunoSEQ multiplex PCR, the repertoire was profiled, and TCRdb retains in-frame clones only, with some absent. Among 150,000 to 200,000 clones, about 75% were seen once, and the ten largest hold 6.3%. Sequenced: PBMCs. Source of these receptors: a man between 35 and 55 years old in good health and CMV-seropositive. Both conserved end residues are part of each CDR3. A D gene is named only where the DNA matches it firmly. Not every row has a clone size; where given, it reads once, few, many or a size class.

v_gene,j_gene,d_gene,abundance,len,CDR3aa,CDR3nt
TRBV12-5,TRBJ2-5,TRBD2,-,15,CASASGLAVRETQYF,TGTGCTAGTGCTTCAGGACTAGCGGTTCGAGAGACCCAGTACTTC
TRBV28,TRBJ2-7,-,few,15,CASSRAKGGGGEQYF,TGTGCCAGCAGCCGCGCAAAAGGGGGGGGTGGCGAGCAGTACTTC
TRBV27,TRBJ2-3,TRBD1,few,15,CASSLRQGNADTQYF,TGTGCCAGCAGTTTGCGACAGGGGAACGCAGATACGCAGTATTTT
TRBV28,TRBJ1-2,TRBD1,-,15,CASSDHRGVNYGYTF,TGTGCCAGCAGTGATCACAGGGGGGTTAACTATGGCTACACCTTC
TRBV27,TRBJ1-2,TRBD1,-,14,CASSPSTGGYGYTF,TGTGCCAGCAGTCCTTCGACAGGGGGCTATGGCTACACCTTC
TRBV5-1,TRBJ2-3,-,few,16,CASSLAEGVPTDTQYF,TGCGCCAGCAGCTTGGCCGAGGGGGTCCCCACAGATACGCAGTATTTT
TRBV6-5,TRBJ2-5,-,-,13,CASASQPQETQYF,TGTGCCAGCGCGTCCCAACCGCAAGAGACCCAGTACTTC
TRBV5-6,TRBJ1-2,-,-,15,CASSPRTKTSYGYTF,TGTGCCAGCAGCCCCCGCACTAAGACCTCCTATGGCTACACCTTC
TRBV19,TRBJ2-7,TRBD2,-,15,CASPWTSGSIHEQYF,TGTGCCAGCCCCTGGACTAGCGGGAGTATCCACGAGCAGTACTTC
TRBV9,TRBJ2-5,-,-,14,CASSAGSTQETQYF,TGTGCCAGCAGCGCCGGGTCAACCCAAGAGACCCAGTACTTC
TRBV9,TRBJ2-7,TRBD2,few,16,CASSVGTSGTFGQQYF,TGTGCCAGCAGCGTTGGAACTAGCGGGACCTTCGGGCAGCAGTACTTC
TRBV7-9,TRBJ2-5,-,-,14,CASSSRGGLETQYF,TGTGCCAGCAGCTCTAGAGGAGGGTTGGAGACCCAGTACTTC
TRBV10-2,TRBJ2-2,TRBD2,few,15,CASRTSGENTGELFF,TGCGCCAGCAGGACTAGCGGAGAGAACACCGGGGAGCTGTTTTTT
TRBV7-9,TRBJ2-3,-,-,14,CASSLVGGTDTQYF,TGTGCCAGCAGCTTAGTGGGCGGCACAGATACGCAGTATTTT
TRBV5-4,TRBJ1-3,-,-,15,CASSSLTGSGNTIYF,TGTGCCAGCAGCTCTCTCACAGGGTCAGGAAACACCATATATTTT
TRBV7-9,TRBJ2-5,-,-,12,CASSLSSETQYF,TGTGCCAGCAGCTTGTCCTCAGAGACCCAGTACTTC
TRBV28,TRBJ2-1,TRBD2,-,18,CASSGGTYSGRLNSEQFF,TGTGCCAGCAGTGGCGGGACATATAGCGGGAGGCTTAATTCGGAGCAGTTCTTC
TRBV5-4,TRBJ2-7,TRBD2,-,16,CASSRSGVQSSYEQYF,TGTGCCAGCAGCCGTAGCGGGGTTCAGAGCTCCTACGAGCAGTACTTC
TRBV2,TRBJ2-2,-,few,17,CASSLPSGIVNTGELFF,TGTGCCAGCAGTCTCCCCTCCGGGATAGTAAACACCGGGGAGCTGTTTTTT
TRBV19,TRBJ2-5,-,few,13,CASTQEGGETQYF,TGTGCCAGTACCCAGGAGGGCGGAGAGACCCAGTACTTC
TRBV20-1,TRBJ2-7,TRBD2,once,11,CSAQREYEQYF,TGCAGTGCCCAGCGGGAATACGAGCAGTACTTC
TRBV2,TRBJ2-7,-,-,19,CASSAQGKTGSYRDYEQYF,TGTGCCAGCAGTGCACAGGGAAAAACAGGGAGTTATAGGGACTACGAGCAGTACTTC
TRBV19,TRBJ2-5,-,-,13,CASSVGLSGTQYF,TGTGCCAGTAGTGTAGGACTGAGTGGGACCCAGTACTTC
TRBV5-1,TRBJ2-3,-,-,14,CASSLGQATDTQYF,TGCGCCAGCAGCTTGGGACAGGCCACAGATACGCAGTATTTT
TRBV11-2,TRBJ2-1,-,-,15,CASSLAPIRAGDAFF,TGTGCCAGCAGCTTAGCCCCTATTCGGGCAGGGGACGCGTTCTTC
TRBV19,TRBJ2-7,TRBD1,-,15,CASSTQGAGFDEQYF,TGTGCCAGTAGTACTCAGGGGGCCGGCTTCGACGAGCAGTACTTC
TRBV21-1,TRBJ2-4,-,-,14,CASSKPGQQNIQYF,TGTGCCAGCAGCAAACCCGGACAGCAAAACATTCAGTACTTC
TRBV2,TRBJ1-5,-,-,17,CASRRSHMRALNQPQHF,TGTGCCAGCCGTCGCTCCCATATGAGGGCACTTAATCAGCCCCAGCATTTT
TRBV23-1,TRBJ2-7,TRBD2,-,17,CASSQAGTSGRTYEQYF,TGCGCCAGCAGTCAGGCCGGGACTAGCGGGCGGACCTACGAGCAGTACTTC
TRBV18,TRBJ1-4,TRBD1,-,13,CASQEGAEEKLFF,TGTGCCAGCCAGGAGGGGGCTGAAGAAAAACTGTTTTTT
TRBV19,TRBJ1-1,-,-,16,CASSIRQGQTNTEAFF,TGTGCCAGTAGTATAAGGCAGGGGCAGACAAACACTGAAGCTTTCTTT
TRBV2,TRBJ2-2,TRBD1,few,15,CASSGQGARSGELFF,TGTGCCAGCTCGGGACAGGGGGCGCGGAGCGGGGAGCTGTTTTTT
TRBV4-1,TRBJ2-7,-,-,16,CASSQDSKPSAYEQYF,TGCGCCAGCAGCCAAGATTCAAAGCCTAGCGCCTACGAGCAGTACTTC
TRBV2,TRBJ2-5,TRBD2,-,15,CASSPRLAPGETQYF,TGTGCCAGCAGTCCCAGACTAGCGCCTGGAGAGACCCAGTACTTC
TRBV6-5,TRBJ2-1,-,-,16,CASSYSGAGRINEQFF,TGTGCCAGCAGTTACTCGGGTGCGGGGCGAATTAATGAGCAGTTCTTC
TRBV5-4,TRBJ2-1,-,-,15,CASSLDEGAYNEQFF,TGTGCCAGCAGCTTGGATGAGGGGGCCTACAATGAGCAGTTCTTC
TRBV9,TRBJ1-2,TRBD1,-,15,CASSGQAGGAYGYTF,TGTGCCAGCAGCGGACAAGCAGGGGGCGCCTATGGCTACACCTTC
TRBV12-5,TRBJ2-1,-,-,11,CASGLNGRQFF,TGTGCTAGTGGTTTGAATGGTAGGCAGTTCTTC
TRBV10-3,TRBJ2-5,-,-,14,CAISEVNREETQYF,TGTGCCATCAGTGAGGTAAACAGGGAGGAGACCCAGTACTTC
TRBV7-9,TRBJ2-7,TRBD2,-,15,CASSSLAGGPREQYF,TGTGCCAGCAGCTCCCTAGCGGGAGGGCCGAGGGAGCAGTACTTC
TRBV11-2,TRBJ1-4,TRBD1,-,13,CASSLARGIGLFF,TGTGCCAGCAGCTTAGCCAGGGGGATCGGACTGTTTTTT
TRBV6-1,TRBJ1-5,-,-,15,CASTEHDRSGQPQHF,TGTGCCAGCACCGAACACGACAGGTCGGGGCAGCCCCAGCATTTT
TRBV29-1,TRBJ2-7,-,-,12,CSVDGRNYEQYF,TGCAGCGTTGACGGAAGAAACTACGAGCAGTACTTC
TRBV19,TRBJ2-7,TRBD2,-,16,CASSSRSGKLPYEQYF,TGTGCCAGTAGTTCCCGGAGCGGGAAGCTCCCCTACGAGCAGTACTTC
TRBV28,TRBJ2-2,-,once,17,CASSLPPGRRGTGELFF,TGTGCCAGCAGTTTACCCCCGGGACGGCGGGGCACCGGGGAGCTGTTTTTT
TRBV7-6,TRBJ1-4,-,few,14,CASSLAGLNEKLFF,TGTGCCAGCAGCTTAGCGGGACTAAATGAAAAACTGTTTTTT
TRBV9,TRBJ1-4,-,-,16,CASSVGVGQGAEKLFF,TGTGCCAGCAGCGTAGGGGTCGGGCAGGGCGCTGAAAAACTGTTTTTT
TRBV7-8,TRBJ2-1,TRBD2,-,15,CASSLVGGSYNEQFF,TGTGCCAGCAGCTTAGTGGGCGGGAGCTACAATGAGCAGTTCTTC
TRBV11-2,TRBJ1-1,TRBD1,-,16,CASSGAGTVMNTEAFF,TGTGCCAGCAGCGGCGCCGGGACAGTAATGAACACTGAAGCTTTCTTT
TRBV6-5,TRBJ1-4,TRBD1,many,14,CASSYERGQGKLFF,TGTGCCAGCAGTTATGAAAGGGGGCAAGGAAAACTGTTTTTT
TRBV19,TRBJ1-5,-,-,13,CAGGMWGNQPQHF,TGTGCCGGCGGGATGTGGGGCAATCAGCCCCAGCATTTT
TRBV9,TRBJ1-2,-,-,15,CASSPQQGLDYGYTF,TGTGCCAGCAGCCCTCAGCAGGGGTTAGACTATGGCTACACCTTC
TRBV7-2,TRBJ2-2,-,-,14,CASSLGYGSGELFF,TGTGCCAGCAGCTTAGGGTACGGGTCCGGGGAGCTGTTTTTT
TRBV6-1,TRBJ1-2,TRBD1,-,14,CASSDRDRLYGYTF,TGTGCCAGCAGTGACAGGGACAGACTCTATGGCTACACCTTC
TRBV2,TRBJ2-6,-,few,14,CASRLTSGANVLTF,TGTGCCAGCAGACTTACCTCTGGGGCCAACGTCCTGACTTTC
TRBV28,TRBJ2-3,TRBD1,-,16,CASSLWTGSSTDTQYF,TGTGCCAGCAGTTTATGGACAGGGTCTAGCACAGATACGCAGTATTTT
TRBV7-9,TRBJ2-1,-,medium-sized,10,CASSIDEQFF,TGTGCCAGCAGCATCGATGAGCAGTTCTTC
TRBV5-1,TRBJ2-3,TRBD2,-,18,CASSLAYVSGRGEDTQYF,TGCGCCAGCAGCTTGGCCTATGTTAGCGGGAGGGGAGAGGATACGCAGTATTTT
TRBV14,TRBJ1-2,TRBD1,-,13,CASSPGQAWGYTF,TGTGCCAGCAGCCCGGGACAGGCTTGGGGCTACACCTTC